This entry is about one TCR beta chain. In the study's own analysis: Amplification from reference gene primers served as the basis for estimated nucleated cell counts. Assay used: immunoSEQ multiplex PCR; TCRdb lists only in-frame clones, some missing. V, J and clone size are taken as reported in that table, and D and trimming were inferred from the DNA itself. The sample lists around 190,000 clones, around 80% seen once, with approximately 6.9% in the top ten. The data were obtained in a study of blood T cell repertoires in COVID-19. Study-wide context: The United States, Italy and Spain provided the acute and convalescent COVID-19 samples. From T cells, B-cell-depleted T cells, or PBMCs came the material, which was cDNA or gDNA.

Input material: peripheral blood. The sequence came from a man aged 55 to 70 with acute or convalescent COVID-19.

The DNA of the CDR3 is TGTGCCAGCAGCTCGAGCCAGACAGGCAACTACAATGAGCAGTTCTTC. Translation gives CASSSSQTGNYNEQFF. The genes are TRBV7-9 and TRBJ2-1; D perhaps matches TRBD1 (6 bases). Looked up from germline, CDR1 is SEHNR and CDR2 is FQNEAQ (reference sequence). CDR3 length: 16 amino acids. V gave up 4 bases and J gave up 3 bases, with 16 bases separating them.